This T cell receptor (beta chain) stems from a study of graft-versus-host responses after intestinal transplantation. For the study at large: Recipients underwent multivisceral, liver-intestinal, or isolated intestinal transplants. Tacrolimus plus steroids were given to all recipients for about 3 years, preceded by anti-thymocyte globulin induction.

Details on this clone: Its antigen is not known.

Profiled with immunoSEQ multiplex PCR; TCRdb holds only in-frame clones, not every one. Of approximately 85,000 clones listed, approximately 92% are singletons. V was pared by 4 bases and J by 8 bases, with 9 bases of the junction left unmatched. The germline V gene encodes CDR1 SGHDT and CDR2 YYEEEE. The CDR3 extends over 14 amino acids. Findings and limits, study-wide: Early post-transplant declines in HvG were associated with peak levels of circulating GvH clones. The recipient marrow held GvH clones, and some of them showed up first in ileum or blood.

The genes are TRBV5-6 and TRBJ1-2; 9 nucleotides align to TRBD1. The sample here was unstimulated CD8+ T cells sorted from spleen or lymph node cells, taken before transplant. The receptor's source is a human donor who was the organ donor for an intestinal transplant. The CDR3 spells CASSAEGTGSGYTF. CDR3 nucleotide sequence: TGTGCCAGCAGCGCCGAAGGGACAGGGTCCGGCTACACCTTC.